Listed here are 6 T cell receptor beta chains from one sample, sequenced in a study of blood T cell repertoires in COVID-19 (dated by TCRdb to the early 2020s). The library relied on the immunoSEQ multiplex PCR assay. Imported from immuneACCESS, the table was reduced by TCRdb to in-frame sequences with V and J called. These copies leave out some clones; in studies compared against another copy, an unresolved V gene accounts for under half, and the cause of the remainder is not known. The sample profile shows fewer than 250,000 clones; around 80% of them were found once. The top ten constitute roughly a sixth of the sample. The sample comprised PBMCs or T cells enriched from blood (not recorded which). The receptors here all came from a woman in her 50s with acute COVID-19.

This clone has just a few counts. V and J are TRBV4-1 and TRBJ1-6, with D possibly being TRBD1 (5 bases). The length of the CDR3 is 13 residues. Trimming removed 3 bases at V and 14 bases at J, with 14 bases between. Germline V gives CDR1 MGHRA, CDR2 YSYEKL. Here the CDR3 DNA reads TGCGCCAGCAGCCAGGGGCTTACCTTCGCCCTCCACTTT. Amino acid sequence: CASSQGLTFALHF.

J is TRBJ1-4 and V is TRBV30; the D gene is possibly TRBD1 (5 bases). The CDR3 covers 14 residues. V was shortened by 0 bases and J by 8 bases, with 13 bases between the two germline ends. Germline CDR1 GTSNPN, CDR2 SVGIG (reference sequence). The CDR3 DNA reads TGTGCCTGGAGTGTACAGGCAGGGTGGGAAAAACTGTTTTTT. It codes for CAWSVQAGWEKLFF.

This sequence joins TRBV27 and TRBJ2-3; no reliable D call. With 0 bases removed from V and 4 bases from J, the gap between germline ends came to 14 bases. The germline CDR1 and CDR2 sequences are MNHEY and SMNVEV (reference sequence). This CDR3 region has 16 residues. CDR3 sequence reads: CASSLSRSGGPDTQYF. The CDR3, as DNA: TGTGCCAGCAGTTTATCGCGCAGTGGCGGCCCAGATACGCAGTATTTT.

This clone appeared a few times. DNA for the CDR3: TGTGCCAGCAGCCCTACCGACAGGCTCCACTTCACCGGGGAGCTGTTTTTT. This gives the protein CASSPTDRLHFTGELFF. The V call is TRBV6-2 or TRBV6-3, the J call TRBJ2-2, with a tentative D call TRBD1 (6 bases). The V end was cut by 6 bases, the J end by 4 bases, with 21 bases between. The CDR3 consists of 17 residues. Germline V gene sequence: CDR1 MNHEY, CDR2 SVGEGT.

The chain carries TRBV27 and TRBJ1-3; D may be TRBD1 (6 bases). Germline-derived CDR1 and CDR2 are MNHEY and SMNVEV (reference sequence). The V gene lost 0 bases and the J gene lost 1 base, with 13 bases spanning the gap. The CDR3 spans 17 residues. CDR3 sequence reads: CASSLSEAGASGNTIYF. The CDR3 nucleotides are TGTGCCAGCAGTTTATCGGAGGCGGGGGCGTCTGGAAACACCATATATTTT.

As concerns this clone: Other DNA sequences in this sample translate to the same CDR3. The chain carries TRBV28 and TRBJ1-1; no firm D call. The CDR3 consists of 13 residues. Germline V lookup: CDR1 MDHEN, CDR2 SYDVKM. V lost 2 bases and J 0 bases, leaving 4 bases between the germline ends. The CDR3 sequence: CASSLNMNTEAFF. The CDR3 coding sequence is TGTGCCAGCAGTTTAAACATGAACACTGAAGCTTTCTTT.